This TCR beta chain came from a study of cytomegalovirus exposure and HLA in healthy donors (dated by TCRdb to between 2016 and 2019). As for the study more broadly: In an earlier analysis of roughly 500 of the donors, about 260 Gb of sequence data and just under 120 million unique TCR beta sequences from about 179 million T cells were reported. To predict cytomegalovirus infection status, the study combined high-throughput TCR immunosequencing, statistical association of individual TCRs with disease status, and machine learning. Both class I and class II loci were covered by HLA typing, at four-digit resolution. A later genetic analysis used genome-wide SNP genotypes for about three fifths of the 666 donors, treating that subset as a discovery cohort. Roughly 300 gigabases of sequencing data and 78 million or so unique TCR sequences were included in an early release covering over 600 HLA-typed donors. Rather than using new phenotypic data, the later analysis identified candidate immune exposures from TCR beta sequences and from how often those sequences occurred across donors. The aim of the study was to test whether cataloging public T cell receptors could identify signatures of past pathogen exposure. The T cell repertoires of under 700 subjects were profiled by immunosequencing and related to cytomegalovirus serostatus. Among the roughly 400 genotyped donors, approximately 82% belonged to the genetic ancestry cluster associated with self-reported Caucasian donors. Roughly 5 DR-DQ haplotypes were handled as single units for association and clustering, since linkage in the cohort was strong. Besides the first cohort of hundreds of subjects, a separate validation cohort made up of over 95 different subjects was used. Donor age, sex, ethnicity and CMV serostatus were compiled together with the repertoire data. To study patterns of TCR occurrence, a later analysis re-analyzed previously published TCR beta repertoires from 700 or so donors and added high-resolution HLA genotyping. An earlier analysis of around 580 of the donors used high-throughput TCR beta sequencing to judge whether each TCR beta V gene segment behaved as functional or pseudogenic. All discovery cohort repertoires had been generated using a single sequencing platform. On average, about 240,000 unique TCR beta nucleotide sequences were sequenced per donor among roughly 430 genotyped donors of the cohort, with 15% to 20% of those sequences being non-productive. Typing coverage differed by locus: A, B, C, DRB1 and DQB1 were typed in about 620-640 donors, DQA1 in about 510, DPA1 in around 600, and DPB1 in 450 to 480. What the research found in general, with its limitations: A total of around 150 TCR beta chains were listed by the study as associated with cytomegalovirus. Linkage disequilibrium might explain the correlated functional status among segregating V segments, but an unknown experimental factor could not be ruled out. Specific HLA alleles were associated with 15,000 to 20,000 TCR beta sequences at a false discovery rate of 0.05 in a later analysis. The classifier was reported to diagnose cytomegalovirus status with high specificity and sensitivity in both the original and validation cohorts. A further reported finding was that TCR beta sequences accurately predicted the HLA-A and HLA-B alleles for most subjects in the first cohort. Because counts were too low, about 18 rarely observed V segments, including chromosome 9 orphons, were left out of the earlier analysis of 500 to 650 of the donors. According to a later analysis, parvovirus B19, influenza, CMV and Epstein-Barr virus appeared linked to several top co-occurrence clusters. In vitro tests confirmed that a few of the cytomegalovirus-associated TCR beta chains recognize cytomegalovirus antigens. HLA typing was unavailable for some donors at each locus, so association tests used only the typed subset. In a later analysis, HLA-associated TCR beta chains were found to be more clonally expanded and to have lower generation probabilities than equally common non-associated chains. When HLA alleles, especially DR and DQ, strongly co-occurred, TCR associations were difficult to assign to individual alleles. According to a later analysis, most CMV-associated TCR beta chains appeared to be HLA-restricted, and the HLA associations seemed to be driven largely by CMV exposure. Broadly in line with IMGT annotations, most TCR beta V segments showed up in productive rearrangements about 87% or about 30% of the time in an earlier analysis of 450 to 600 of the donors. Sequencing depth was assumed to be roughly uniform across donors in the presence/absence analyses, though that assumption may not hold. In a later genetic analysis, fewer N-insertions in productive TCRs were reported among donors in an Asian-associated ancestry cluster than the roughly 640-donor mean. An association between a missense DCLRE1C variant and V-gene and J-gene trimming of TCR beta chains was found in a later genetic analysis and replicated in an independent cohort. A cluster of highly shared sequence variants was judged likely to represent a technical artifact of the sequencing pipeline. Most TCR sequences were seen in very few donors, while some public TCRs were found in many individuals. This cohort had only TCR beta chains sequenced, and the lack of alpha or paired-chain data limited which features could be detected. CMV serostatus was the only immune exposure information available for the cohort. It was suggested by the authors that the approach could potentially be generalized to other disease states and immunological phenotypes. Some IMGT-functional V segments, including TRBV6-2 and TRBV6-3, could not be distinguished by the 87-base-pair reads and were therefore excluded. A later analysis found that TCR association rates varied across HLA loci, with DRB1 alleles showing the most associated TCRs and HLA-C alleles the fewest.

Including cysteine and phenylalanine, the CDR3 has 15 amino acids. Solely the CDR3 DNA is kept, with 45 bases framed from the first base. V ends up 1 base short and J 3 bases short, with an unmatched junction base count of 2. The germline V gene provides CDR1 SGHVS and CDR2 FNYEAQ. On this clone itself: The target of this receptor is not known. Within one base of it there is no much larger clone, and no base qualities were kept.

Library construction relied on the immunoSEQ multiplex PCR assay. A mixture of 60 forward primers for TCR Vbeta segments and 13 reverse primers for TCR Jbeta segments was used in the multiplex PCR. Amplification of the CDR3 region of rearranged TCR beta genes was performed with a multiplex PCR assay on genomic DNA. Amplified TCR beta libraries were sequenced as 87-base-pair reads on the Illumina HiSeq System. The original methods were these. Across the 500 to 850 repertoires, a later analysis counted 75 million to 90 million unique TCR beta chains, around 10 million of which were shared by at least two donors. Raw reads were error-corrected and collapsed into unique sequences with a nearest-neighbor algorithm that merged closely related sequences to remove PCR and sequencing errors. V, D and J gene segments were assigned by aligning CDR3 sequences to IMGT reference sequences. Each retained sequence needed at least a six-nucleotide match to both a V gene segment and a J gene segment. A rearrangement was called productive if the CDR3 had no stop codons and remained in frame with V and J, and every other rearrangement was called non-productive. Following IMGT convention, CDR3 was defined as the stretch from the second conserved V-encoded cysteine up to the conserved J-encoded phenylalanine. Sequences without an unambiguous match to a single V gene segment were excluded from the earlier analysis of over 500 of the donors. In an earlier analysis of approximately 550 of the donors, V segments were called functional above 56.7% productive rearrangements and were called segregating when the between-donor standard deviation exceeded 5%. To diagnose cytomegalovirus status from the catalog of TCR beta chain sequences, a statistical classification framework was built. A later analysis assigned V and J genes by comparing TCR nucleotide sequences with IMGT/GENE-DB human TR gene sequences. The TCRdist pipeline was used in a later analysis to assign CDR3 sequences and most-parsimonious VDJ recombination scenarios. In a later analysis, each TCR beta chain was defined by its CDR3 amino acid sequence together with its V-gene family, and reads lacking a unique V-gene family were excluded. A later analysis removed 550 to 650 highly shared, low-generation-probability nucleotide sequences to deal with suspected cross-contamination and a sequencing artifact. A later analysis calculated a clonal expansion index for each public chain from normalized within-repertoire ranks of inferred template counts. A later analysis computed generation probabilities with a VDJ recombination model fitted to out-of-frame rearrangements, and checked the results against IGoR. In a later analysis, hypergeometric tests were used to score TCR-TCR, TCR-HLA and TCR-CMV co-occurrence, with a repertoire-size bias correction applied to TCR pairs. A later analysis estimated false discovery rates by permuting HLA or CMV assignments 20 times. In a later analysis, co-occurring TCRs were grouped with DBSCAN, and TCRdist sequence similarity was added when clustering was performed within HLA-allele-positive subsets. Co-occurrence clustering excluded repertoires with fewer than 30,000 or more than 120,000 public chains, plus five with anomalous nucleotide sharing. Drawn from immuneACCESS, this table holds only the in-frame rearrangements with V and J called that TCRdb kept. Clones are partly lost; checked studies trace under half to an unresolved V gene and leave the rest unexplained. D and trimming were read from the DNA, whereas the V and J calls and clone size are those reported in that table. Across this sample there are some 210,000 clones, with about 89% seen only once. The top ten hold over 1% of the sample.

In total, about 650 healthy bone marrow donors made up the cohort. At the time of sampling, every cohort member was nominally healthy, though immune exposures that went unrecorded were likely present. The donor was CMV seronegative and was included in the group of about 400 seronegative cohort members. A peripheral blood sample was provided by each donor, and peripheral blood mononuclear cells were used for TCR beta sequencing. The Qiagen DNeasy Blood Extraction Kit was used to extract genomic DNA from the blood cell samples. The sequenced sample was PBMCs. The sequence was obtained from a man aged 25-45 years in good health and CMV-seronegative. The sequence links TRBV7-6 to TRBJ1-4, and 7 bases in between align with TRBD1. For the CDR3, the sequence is CASSLGRGANEKLFF. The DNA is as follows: TGTGCCAGCAGCTTAGGCAGGGGGGCTAATGAAAAACTGTTTTTT.